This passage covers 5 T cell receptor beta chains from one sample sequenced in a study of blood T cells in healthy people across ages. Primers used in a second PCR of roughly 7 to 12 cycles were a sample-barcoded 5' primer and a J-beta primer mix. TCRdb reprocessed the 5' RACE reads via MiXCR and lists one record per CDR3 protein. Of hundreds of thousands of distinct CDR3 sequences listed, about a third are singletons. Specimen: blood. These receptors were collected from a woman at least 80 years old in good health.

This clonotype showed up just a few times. The DNA for the CDR3 is TGTGCCAGCAGTTTTAGGCGGAACACCGGGGAGCTGTTTTTT. Encoded protein: CASSFRRNTGELFF. This rearrangement joins TRBV27 to TRBJ2-2; unclear D gene. This CDR3 comprises 14 residues. Germline V gene sequence: CDR1 MNHEY, CDR2 SMNVEV (reference sequence). V lost 3 bases and J lost 1, with 6 bases in between.

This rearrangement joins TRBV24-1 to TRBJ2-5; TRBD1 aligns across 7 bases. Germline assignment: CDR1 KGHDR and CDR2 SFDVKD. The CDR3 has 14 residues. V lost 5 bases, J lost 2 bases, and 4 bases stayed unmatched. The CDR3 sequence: CATSALGQQETQYF. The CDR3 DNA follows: TGTGCCACCAGTGCCTTGGGACAGCAAGAGACCCAGTACTTC.

The CDR3 nucleotides read TGCAGTGAGCTAGTAGGATGGGCCCAGCATTTT. Its translation: CSELVGWAQHF. The rearrangement joins TRBV20-1 to TRBJ1-5; no reliable D call. The length of the CDR3 is 11 residues. V was shortened by 7 bases and J by 11 bases, with 15 bases between the two germline ends. Germline CDR1 and CDR2: DFQATT and SNEGSKA (reference sequence).

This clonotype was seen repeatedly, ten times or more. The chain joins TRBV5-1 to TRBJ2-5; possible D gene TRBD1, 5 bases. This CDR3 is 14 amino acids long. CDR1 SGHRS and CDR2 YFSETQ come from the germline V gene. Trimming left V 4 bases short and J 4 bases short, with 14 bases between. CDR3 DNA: TGCGCCAGCAGCCTTGGGGCCCCAGGAGAGACCCAGTACTTC. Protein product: CASSLGAPGETQYF.

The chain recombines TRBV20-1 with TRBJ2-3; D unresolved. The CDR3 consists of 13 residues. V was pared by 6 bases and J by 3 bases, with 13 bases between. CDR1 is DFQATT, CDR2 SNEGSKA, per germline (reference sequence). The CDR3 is CSATLLGTDTQYF. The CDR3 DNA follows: TGCAGTGCCACACTCTTGGGGACAGATACGCAGTATTTT.